Listed below are T cell receptor beta chains from one sample, sequenced in a study of T cells in localized non-small cell lung cancer. Clones were read by immunoSEQ multiplex PCR, and TCRdb kept only the in-frame ones, dropping some. Of 100,000 to 150,000 clones detected, 80% to 90% appear once; the ten largest clones hold over 1.5%. The specimen comprised peripheral blood, sampled before any cancer treatment. The receptors were sampled from a female donor at least 60 years old with stage I lung adenocarcinoma. Both conserved end residues are part of each CDR3. The order of the fields is CDR3 DNA, CDR3 protein, D gene, V gene, CDR3 length, J gene, clone size. D genes are given only for firm matches. Clone size is given for some rows only: seen once, a few or many times, or a class if the clone is expanded.

cdr3_nt: TGTGCCAGCAGTCTAGGGGGGGTAGGGCAGCCCCAGCATTTT; cdr3_aa: CASSLGGVGQPQHF; d_call: NA; v_call: TRBV28; cdr3_length: 14; j_call: TRBJ1-5; clone_size: NA
cdr3_nt: TGCGCCAGCAGCCCAGCCGGGGAGCAAGAGACCCAGTACTTC; cdr3_aa: CASSPAGEQETQYF; d_call: NA; v_call: TRBV5-1; cdr3_length: 14; j_call: TRBJ2-5; clone_size: NA
cdr3_nt: TGTGCCAGCAGCGTAGGACTAGGTGACATTCAGTACTTC; cdr3_aa: CASSVGLGDIQYF; d_call: NA; v_call: TRBV9; cdr3_length: 13; j_call: TRBJ2-4; clone_size: NA
cdr3_nt: TGTGCCAGCAGTTTATCTGGACAGGGGAGCAATCAGCCCCAGCATTTT; cdr3_aa: CASSLSGQGSNQPQHF; d_call: TRBD1; v_call: TRBV27; cdr3_length: 16; j_call: TRBJ1-5; clone_size: NA
cdr3_nt: TGTGCCTGGAGTGTAAACTGGGGGCCCTCTGGAAACACCATATATTTT; cdr3_aa: CAWSVNWGPSGNTIYF; d_call: NA; v_call: TRBV30; cdr3_length: 16; j_call: TRBJ1-3; clone_size: NA
cdr3_nt: TGTGCCAGCAGCGAACAGGGGACCTATGGCTACACCTTC; cdr3_aa: CASSEQGTYGYTF; d_call: TRBD1; v_call: TRBV9; cdr3_length: 13; j_call: TRBJ1-2; clone_size: NA
cdr3_nt: TGTGCCAGCAGTTTTGAGGGGGCGTACGAGCAGTACTTC; cdr3_aa: CASSFEGAYEQYF; d_call: TRBD1; v_call: TRBV27; cdr3_length: 13; j_call: TRBJ2-7; clone_size: NA
cdr3_nt: TGTGCCAGCAGCGCCACAGGTAGCACAGATACGCAGTATTTT; cdr3_aa: CASSATGSTDTQYF; d_call: NA; v_call: TRBV9; cdr3_length: 14; j_call: TRBJ2-3; clone_size: NA
cdr3_nt: TGTGCCAGCATTAGCTCCTACAATGAGCAGTTCTTC; cdr3_aa: CASISSYNEQFF; d_call: NA; v_call: TRBV28; cdr3_length: 12; j_call: TRBJ2-1; clone_size: NA
cdr3_nt: TGTGCCAGCAGCGTAACTAGCGGCGCCACCGGGGAGCTGTTTTTT; cdr3_aa: CASSVTSGATGELFF; d_call: TRBD2; v_call: TRBV9; cdr3_length: 15; j_call: TRBJ2-2; clone_size: NA
cdr3_nt: TGTGCCATAGGTCAAAACAGGGCGAACACTGAAGCTTTCTTT; cdr3_aa: CAIGQNRANTEAFF; d_call: NA; v_call: TRBV10-3; cdr3_length: 14; j_call: TRBJ1-1; clone_size: NA
cdr3_nt: TGTGCCAGCAGTTACTTAGGGGCGCAGGAAAAACTGTTTTTT; cdr3_aa: CASSYLGAQEKLFF; d_call: NA; v_call: TRBV6-5; cdr3_length: 14; j_call: TRBJ1-4; clone_size: once
cdr3_nt: TGTGCCAGTAATAAACTAGCGGGAGTGGCAGATACGCAGTATTTT; cdr3_aa: CASNKLAGVADTQYF; d_call: TRBD2; v_call: TRBV19; cdr3_length: 15; j_call: TRBJ2-3; clone_size: NA
cdr3_nt: TGTGCCAGCACCTCGGGGGCAACTAATGAAAAACTGTTTTTT; cdr3_aa: CASTSGATNEKLFF; d_call: NA; v_call: TRBV9; cdr3_length: 14; j_call: TRBJ1-4; clone_size: NA
cdr3_nt: TGTGCCAGCAGTTTCGGTCCCGAGCAGTTCTTC; cdr3_aa: CASSFGPEQFF; d_call: NA; v_call: TRBV28; cdr3_length: 11; j_call: TRBJ2-1; clone_size: NA
cdr3_nt: TGTGCCAGCAGCCGAACTATTGAGGACAGGAACTATGGCTACACCTTC; cdr3_aa: CASSRTIEDRNYGYTF; d_call: TRBD1; v_call: TRBV14; cdr3_length: 16; j_call: TRBJ1-2; clone_size: NA
cdr3_nt: TGTGCCAGCTCAAAGACGAGGGAAGGTAAGGGCACTGAAGCTTTCTTT; cdr3_aa: CASSKTREGKGTEAFF; d_call: NA; v_call: TRBV18; cdr3_length: 16; j_call: TRBJ1-1; clone_size: NA
cdr3_nt: TGTGCCAGCAGCTCCATGACTATGATTGTCAATGAGCAGTTCTTC; cdr3_aa: CASSSMTMIVNEQFF; d_call: NA; v_call: TRBV7-2; cdr3_length: 15; j_call: TRBJ2-1; clone_size: NA
cdr3_nt: TGCAGCGCGGTCGTTGCCTACGAGCAGTACTTC; cdr3_aa: CSAVVAYEQYF; d_call: NA; v_call: TRBV29-1; cdr3_length: 11; j_call: TRBJ2-7; clone_size: NA
cdr3_nt: TGTGCCATCAGAAAGGATTACATGAACACTGAAGCTTTCTTT; cdr3_aa: CAIRKDYMNTEAFF; d_call: NA; v_call: TRBV10-3; cdr3_length: 14; j_call: TRBJ1-1; clone_size: many
cdr3_nt: TGTGCCAGCAGTGATGATCCGGGACAGGGGTCCTACGAGCAGTACTTC; cdr3_aa: CASSDDPGQGSYEQYF; d_call: TRBD1; v_call: TRBV6-1; cdr3_length: 16; j_call: TRBJ2-7; clone_size: NA
cdr3_nt: TGTGCCAGCAGTTTAGCGGGAGGATTGAGTGAGCAGTTCTTC; cdr3_aa: CASSLAGGLSEQFF; d_call: TRBD2; v_call: TRBV11-2; cdr3_length: 14; j_call: TRBJ2-1; clone_size: NA
cdr3_nt: TGTGCCAGCATGCGGGAATCCTACAATGAGCAGTTCTTC; cdr3_aa: CASMRESYNEQFF; d_call: NA; v_call: TRBV2; cdr3_length: 13; j_call: TRBJ2-1; clone_size: NA
cdr3_nt: TGTGCCAGCAGCTTGCGGGGCGTTGGGAGGCAGTATTTT; cdr3_aa: CASSLRGVGRQYF; d_call: NA; v_call: TRBV5-4; cdr3_length: 13; j_call: TRBJ2-3; clone_size: NA
cdr3_nt: TGTGCCAGCAGTAGGACGGGAGGGCCTAGGGAGACCCAGTACTTC; cdr3_aa: CASSRTGGPRETQYF; d_call: TRBD2; v_call: TRBV7-3; cdr3_length: 15; j_call: TRBJ2-5; clone_size: once
cdr3_nt: TGTGCCATCAGTGAGGAGTTGAATCAGCCCCAGCATTTT; cdr3_aa: CAISEELNQPQHF; d_call: NA; v_call: TRBV10-3; cdr3_length: 13; j_call: TRBJ1-5; clone_size: NA
cdr3_nt: TGTGCCAGCAGTTATCGACAGAACTATGGCTACACCTTC; cdr3_aa: CASSYRQNYGYTF; d_call: NA; v_call: TRBV6-5; cdr3_length: 13; j_call: TRBJ1-2; clone_size: NA
cdr3_nt: TGTGCCAGCAGAAAGACTAGCGGGGTTTACAATGAGCAGTTCTTC; cdr3_aa: CASRKTSGVYNEQFF; d_call: TRBD2; v_call: TRBV6-1; cdr3_length: 15; j_call: TRBJ2-1; clone_size: NA
cdr3_nt: TGTGCCAGCAGTCCCCCTAGAGGACAGGGGGCCTACGAGCAGTACTTC; cdr3_aa: CASSPPRGQGAYEQYF; d_call: TRBD1; v_call: TRBV28; cdr3_length: 16; j_call: TRBJ2-7; clone_size: once
cdr3_nt: TGTGCCATCAGTGAGTCGACCCGGGGGACCCACCCGCACTTC; cdr3_aa: CAISESTRGTHPHF; d_call: NA; v_call: TRBV10-3; cdr3_length: 14; j_call: TRBJ2-5; clone_size: NA
cdr3_nt: TGTGCCAGCAGCGTAGATCTGGGACAAGCCTACGAGCAGTACTTC; cdr3_aa: CASSVDLGQAYEQYF; d_call: NA; v_call: TRBV9; cdr3_length: 15; j_call: TRBJ2-7; clone_size: NA
cdr3_nt: TGTGCCATCCAATCTCAGGGGGATCAGCCCCAGCATTTT; cdr3_aa: CAIQSQGDQPQHF; d_call: TRBD1; v_call: TRBV10-3; cdr3_length: 13; j_call: TRBJ1-5; clone_size: NA
cdr3_nt: TGTGCCACCAGCAGACAGGGCGAAGGCTACGAGCAGTACTTC; cdr3_aa: CATSRQGEGYEQYF; d_call: NA; v_call: TRBV15; cdr3_length: 14; j_call: TRBJ2-7; clone_size: NA
cdr3_nt: TGTGCCAGCAAGAGCGGCCAATCCTACGAGCAGTACTTC; cdr3_aa: CASKSGQSYEQYF; d_call: NA; v_call: TRBV28; cdr3_length: 13; j_call: TRBJ2-7; clone_size: NA
cdr3_nt: TGTGCCAGCAGCTTAGGGATTTCTCGGGGAAGAGAGCAGTACTTC; cdr3_aa: CASSLGISRGREQYF; d_call: NA; v_call: TRBV11-2; cdr3_length: 15; j_call: TRBJ2-7; clone_size: few
cdr3_nt: TGTGCCAGCGGGTATCTAGGACAGGTTCAAGCTTTCTTT; cdr3_aa: CASGYLGQVQAFF; d_call: TRBD1; v_call: TRBV2; cdr3_length: 13; j_call: TRBJ1-1; clone_size: few
cdr3_nt: TGTGCCAGCAGTTTATCCGGGCTGGGAGTTGGAAACACCATATATTTT; cdr3_aa: CASSLSGLGVGNTIYF; d_call: NA; v_call: TRBV28; cdr3_length: 16; j_call: TRBJ1-3; clone_size: NA